Presented here are 28 T cell receptor beta chains from one specimen sequenced in a study of blood T cell repertoires in COVID-19 (TCRdb year 2020). Libraries were prepared through the immunoSEQ multiplex PCR assay. TCRdb mirrors the immuneACCESS table, restricted to in-frame sequences. Some clones are absent from its copies; in checked studies, under half trace to an unresolved V gene, and the reason for the others is unknown. The sample table lists hundreds of thousands of clones, 90% of them with a count of one. The top ten clonotypes cover around 0.98% of the sample. Material: peripheral blood. These receptors were obtained from a woman between 35 and 50 years old with COVID-19, enrolled during active disease.

This clone was seen only once. This rearrangement joins TRBV19 to TRBJ2-5, with TRBD2 as a possible D gene (7 bases). Trimming cost V 5 bases and J 5 bases, with 21 bases left between them. This CDR3 region has 16 residues. Germline assignment: CDR1 LNHDA and CDR2 SQIVND (reference sequence). CDR3 region: CASSFRRGRGSETQYF. CDR3 bases: TGTGCCAGTAGTTTTAGGCGGGGGAGGGGGAGCGAGACCCAGTACTTC.

The chain employs TRBV5-5 and TRBJ2-7; a weak D match, TRBD1 (6 bases). Trimming took 0 bases from V and 3 from J, leaving 13 bases between them. The CDR3 length is 15 residues. Germline V CDR1 and CDR2: SGHKS, YYEKEE (reference sequence). The CDR3 loop is CASSLVGAGIYEQYF. As DNA, the CDR3 is TGTGCCAGCAGCTTGGTGGGGGCAGGAATCTACGAGCAGTACTTC.

The chain couples TRBV4-3 to TRBJ2-7; TRBD2 agrees at 15 bases. The V segment lost 2 bases and the J segment 1 base; nucleotides outside the gene matches: 6. This CDR3 is 18 amino acids long. CDR1 is LGHNA and CDR2 is YSLEER in the germline V gene. CDR3 in amino acids: CASSQRTSGRETSYEQYF. In nucleotides, the CDR3 is TGCGCCAGCAGCCAAAGGACTAGCGGGAGGGAAACGTCCTACGAGCAGTACTTC.

The chain carries TRBV30 and TRBJ1-6; 7 nucleotides match TRBD1. This CDR3 contains 14 residues. Germline CDR1 reads GTSNPN; CDR2 reads SVGIG (reference sequence). The trim removed 3 bases at V and 5 bases at J, leaving 4 bases unmatched. CDR3 coding DNA: TGTGCCTGGAGCCCCGGGACAGATAATTCACCCCTCCACTTT. Its translation: CAWSPGTDNSPLHF.

V usage is TRBV7-3 and J usage is TRBJ2-3, with a weak D call TRBD2 (6 bases). CDR3 length: 16 amino acids. Germline loops: CDR1 SGHTA, CDR2 FQGTGA. Trimming removed 5 bases at V and 4 bases at J, with 19 bases between. CDR3 DNA: TGTGCCAGCAGCCCCACAAACTACGGGAGCTCAGATACGCAGTATTTT. As protein: CASSPTNYGSSDTQYF.

The J gene is TRBJ1-6, the V gene TRBV5-1; D not resolved. Looked up from germline, CDR1 is SGHRS and CDR2 is YFSETQ. Deletions cut 0 bases from V and 14 bases from J, with 21 bases between. The CDR3 length is 16 residues. The CDR3 is CASSLATGVLGLALHF. CDR3 in DNA: TGCGCCAGCAGCTTGGCAACCGGGGTCCTTGGTCTGGCCCTCCACTTT.

A few counts support this clone. The chain is built from TRBV2 and TRBJ1-5, with TRBD1 matching over 8 bases. This CDR3 contains 15 residues. V lost 4 bases, J lost 6 bases, and 8 bases stayed unmatched. The germline gives CDR1 SNHLY, CDR2 FYNNEI. CDR3 in amino acids: CASSVGQGGGQPQHF. The CDR3 bases are TGTGCCAGCAGTGTCGGACAGGGTGGAGGTCAGCCCCAGCATTTT.

The rearrangement uses TRBV10-3 and TRBJ2-4; tentative D call: TRBD1 (6 bases). Deletions cut 9 bases from V and 7 bases from J, with 16 bases between. The CDR3 has 13 residues. Germline V lookup: CDR1 ENHRY, CDR2 SYGVKD. The CDR3 DNA is TGTGCCATGGGGGATCAGGGGTCGAACATTCAGTACTTC. This translates into CAMGDQGSNIQYF.

This sequence joins TRBV7-8 and TRBJ2-7, with D possibly being TRBD1 (5 bases). CDR3 length: 14 amino acids. Germline-derived CDR1 and CDR2 are SGHVS and FQNEAQ. Trimming pared 7 bases from V and 2 bases from J, leaving 15 bases between. CDR3 region: CASNPTTATYEQYF. CDR3 bases: TGTGCCAGCAACCCTACGACAGCTACCTACGAGCAGTACTTC.

This chain connects TRBV4-3 to TRBJ1-1; 7 bases agree with TRBD1. The CDR3 loop spans 16 amino acids. Germline loops: CDR1 LGHNA, CDR2 YSLEER. V lost 0 bases to trimming and J lost 11 bases; unmatched junction nucleotides: 15. CDR3 nucleotide sequence: TGCGCCAGCAGCCAAGAGCCCCGGGACAGTCGCGGGGGGGCTTTCTTT. Translation gives CASSQEPRDSRGGAFF.

The chain uses TRBV19 and TRBJ1-1; the D gene is possibly TRBD1 (6 bases). Per germline, CDR1 LNHDA and CDR2 SQIVND (reference sequence). Trimming shortened V by 3 bases and J by 4 bases, and 9 bases separated the two germline ends. The CDR3 has 13 residues. The CDR3 loop is CASSIRGGTEAFF. CDR3 in DNA: TGTGCCAGTAGTATCAGGGGTGGCACTGAAGCTTTCTTT.

This clone has a handful of counts. The genes are TRBV27 and TRBJ2-5; possible D gene TRBD1, 7 bases. The CDR3 is 14 amino acids. Germline CDR1 is MNHEY and CDR2 is SMNVEV (reference sequence). V was shortened by 5 bases and J by 4 bases, with 14 bases between the two germline ends. DNA for the CDR3: TGTGCCAGCAGTCCGCGGGACAGTTTAGAGACCCAGTACTTC. As protein: CASSPRDSLETQYF.

CDR3 bases: TGTGCCATCAGTGAGAGGCAGGGGAGCAATCAGCCCCAGCATTTT. Its translation is CAISERQGSNQPQHF. The chain is built from TRBV10-3 and TRBJ1-5; D is possibly TRBD1 (6 bases). This CDR3 contains 15 residues. Germline loops: CDR1 ENHRY, CDR2 SYGVKD. V dropped 2 bases and J dropped 1 base, with 9 bases sitting between them.

V is TRBV27 and J is TRBJ2-1; D unclear. Trimming stripped 5 bases from V and 2 bases from J, with 10 bases between. The CDR3 runs to 14 residues. Germline-derived CDR1 and CDR2 are MNHEY and SMNVEV (reference sequence). CDR3 residues: CASSLEIPYNEQFF. The CDR3 DNA sequence: TGTGCCAGCAGTCTAGAGATCCCCTACAATGAGCAGTTCTTC.

The chain uses TRBV7-2 and TRBJ2-2; unclear D gene. Per the germline V gene, CDR1 is SGHTA and CDR2 is FQGNSA. Trimming took off 1 base at V and 2 bases at J, with 14 bases between the two ends. The CDR3 length is 17 residues. DNA of the CDR3: TGTGCCAGCAGCTTAGACCAAAACAGAGCTAACACCGGGGAGCTGTTTTTT. Its protein is CASSLDQNRANTGELFF.

The chain combines TRBV7-2 with TRBJ1-2; D unclear. V shed 5 bases and J shed 7 bases, with 14 bases lying between them. This CDR3 is 13 amino acids long. The germline V gene encodes CDR1 SGHTA and CDR2 FQGNSA. CDR3: CASSTNREGGYTF. The CDR3 DNA is TGTGCCAGCAGCACTAATAGGGAGGGTGGCTACACCTTC.

In nucleotides, the CDR3 is TGTGCCTGGAGTAAACTAGCGGGGGGTCGCACAGATACGCAGTATTTT. This sequence encodes CAWSKLAGGRTDTQYF. The rearrangement joins TRBV30 to TRBJ2-3; 12 bases fit TRBD2. There are 16 residues in the CDR3. V was clipped by 2 bases and J by 1 base; unmatched bases: 4. Germline loops: CDR1 GTSNPN, CDR2 SVGIG (reference sequence).

The chain links TRBV4-3 to TRBJ2-7, with D perhaps TRBD2 (6 bases). V lost 1 base to trimming and J lost 0 bases, with 7 bases between them. The CDR3 loop spans 14 amino acids. CDR1 is LGHNA and CDR2 is YSLEER in the germline V gene. The CDR3 bases are TGCGCCAGCAGCCAAGCGACTAGCTCCTACGAGCAGTACTTC. As protein: CASSQATSSYEQYF.

This chain links TRBV6-2 or TRBV6-3 with TRBJ2-3; D unresolved. Trimming took 4 bases from V and 2 from J, leaving 22 bases between them. This CDR3 spans 18 amino acids. Germline CDR1 is MNHEY and CDR2 is SVGEGT. CDR3 sequence (DNA): TGTGCCAGCAGTTCCTACCTGTCAGGAAAAAACCTCACAGATACGCAGTATTTT. Translating it yields CASSSYLSGKNLTDTQYF.

The gene calls are TRBV7-2 and TRBJ2-1; TRBD1 matches at 7 bases. The CDR3 is 15 amino acids. The V segment lost 5 bases and the J segment 4 bases; nucleotides outside the gene matches: 8. CDR1 and CDR2 from the germline V gene are SGHTA and FQGNSA. The CDR3 reads CASSPRQGGYNEQFF. In DNA, the CDR3 is TGTGCCAGCAGCCCGAGACAGGGTGGGTACAATGAGCAGTTCTTC.

Note on this clone: One end of the junction does not line up with germline, which may come from a read error. The chain combines TRBV2 with TRBJ1-2, with D hard to call. This CDR3 spans 10 amino acids. The germline V gene encodes CDR1 SNHLY and CDR2 FYNNEI. CDR3 coding DNA: TGTGCCAGCGGGGAGGGCGGTTATGCCTTC. It yields the protein CASGEGGYAF.

The rearrangement links TRBV5-1 to TRBJ1-2, with TRBD1 matching over 8 bases. Germline V gene lookup returns CDR1 SGHRS and CDR2 YFSETQ. The CDR3 contains 18 residues. With 4 bases clipped from V and 7 bases from J, the junction kept 21 bases outside the gene matches. CDR3 bases: TGCGCCAGCAGCCACACGCAGACAGGGGCCCCAGGATATGGTGGCTACACCTTC. This gives the protein CASSHTQTGAPGYGGYTF.

The chain employs TRBV7-9 and TRBJ2-5; 9 positions agree with TRBD2. J lost 4 bases, V lost 0 bases, and 3 bases had no gene match. CDR1 is SEHNR, CDR2 FQNEAQ, per germline (reference sequence). The CDR3 covers 15 residues. Written as DNA, the CDR3 is TGTGCCAGCAGCTTAGCAGCGGGGGGCCGAGAGACCCAGTACTTC. Translated, it gives CASSLAAGGRETQYF.

The genes are TRBV30 and TRBJ1-1; D is uncertain. V lost 2 bases and J lost 2, with 9 bases in between. The length of the CDR3 is 13 residues. Looked up from germline, CDR1 is GTSNPN and CDR2 is SVGIG (reference sequence). CDR3 coding DNA: TGTGCCTGGAGTTTAACAGTTAACACTGAAGCTTTCTTT. Translated, it gives CAWSLTVNTEAFF.

The V gene is TRBV1, the J gene TRBJ1-2; the table assigns TRBD1, which was not confirmed against the DNA. TRBV1 counts as a pseudogene. The CDR3 runs 12 residues. CDR3 nucleotides: TGCACCACTCCAGGGGCTGGCTATGGCTACACCTTC. Translated: CTTPGAGYGYTF.

This clone was picked up one time. The gene calls are TRBV25-1 and TRBJ1-2; the D is unclear. Trimming removed 6 bases from V and 6 bases from J, with 14 bases in between. In germline, CDR1 is MGHDK, CDR2 SYGVNS. The CDR3 spans 13 residues. CDR3 region: CASSHGPGNGYTF. The CDR3 DNA is TGTGCCAGCAGCCATGGGCCGGGGAATGGCTACACCTTC.

V gene TRBV28 combines with J gene TRBJ2-7; TRBD2 agrees at 11 bases. Looked up from germline, CDR1 is MDHEN and CDR2 is SYDVKM. CDR3 length: 14 residues. V trimming: 6 bases; J trimming: 5 bases; junction bases outside the gene matches: 6. CDR3 in amino acids: CASSPLAGENEQYF. The CDR3 region has the DNA TGTGCCAGCAGCCCACTAGCGGGAGAAAACGAGCAGTACTTC.

This chain uses TRBV6-5 with TRBJ1-3; TRBD1 agrees at 7 bases. This CDR3 has 14 amino acids. Germline loops: CDR1 MNHEY, CDR2 SVGAGI. V shed 2 bases and J 2 bases; nucleotides not matched to a gene: 0. The CDR3 sequence is CASSYRGPGNTIYF. The CDR3, as DNA: TGTGCCAGCAGTTACAGGGGGCCTGGAAACACCATATATTTT.